This T cell receptor (beta chain) derives from a study of T-cell memory formation after mild COVID-19. This clonotype was observed many times. The CDR3 runs to 14 residues. Trimming cost V 5 bases and J 4 bases, with 14 bases left between them. Germline values: CDR1 SGHDT, CDR2 YYEEEE. TCRdb ran MiXCR on the 5' RACE reads and lists one entry per CDR3 protein. The sample lists under 250,000 distinct CDR3 sequences, 7.5% to 10% occurring once. This chain joins TRBV5-6 and TRBJ2-3; D is perhaps TRBD1 (5 bases). The clonotype was recovered from a young man who had mild COVID-19 (a few samples of this study predate the infection). Cell type and time point are not known. Sequenced material: PBMCs or a T cell subset sorted from them (not recorded which). The DNA for the CDR3 is TGTGCCAGCAGTTGGGGCAGTGTCGCAGATACGCAGTATTTT. Translation: CASSWGSVADTQYF.